The rows below give T cell receptor beta chains drawn from one sample of a study of cytomegalovirus exposure and HLA in healthy donors. Measured with immunoSEQ multiplex PCR; TCRdb has only the in-frame clones, and not every one. The sample lists approximately 190,000 clones, 82% occurring once. The sample comprised PBMCs. Every receptor here comes from a woman aged 18-30 years in good health and CMV-seronegative. The CDR3 runs from the conserved cysteine through the conserved F or W. Fields, in order: V gene, J gene, clone size, D gene, CDR3 protein, CDR3 DNA. A D gene is named only where the DNA matches it firmly. The size entry is marked missing in some rows and otherwise reads once, few, many or a size class.

v_gene: TRBV6-1; j_gene: TRBJ1-1; abundance: NA; d_gene: TRBD1; CDR3aa: CASSSPTGKVTEAFF; CDR3nt: TGTGCCAGCAGTTCCCCGACAGGGAAAGTCACTGAAGCTTTCTTT
v_gene: TRBV7-9; j_gene: TRBJ1-1; abundance: NA; d_gene: TRBD1; CDR3aa: CASSSDRVAKKAFF; CDR3nt: TGTGCCAGCAGCTCAGACAGGGTTGCGAAAAAAGCTTTCTTT
v_gene: TRBV7-9; j_gene: TRBJ2-5; abundance: NA; d_gene: TRBD1; CDR3aa: CASSIVGDRYQETQYF; CDR3nt: TGTGCCAGCAGCATAGTAGGGGACAGGTACCAAGAGACCCAGTACTTC
v_gene: TRBV10-2; j_gene: TRBJ2-7; abundance: NA; d_gene: TRBD2; CDR3aa: CASRRGEGEQYF; CDR3nt: TGCGCCAGCAGAAGAGGGGAGGGCGAGCAGTACTTC
v_gene: TRBV7-2; j_gene: TRBJ2-5; abundance: NA; d_gene: NA; CDR3aa: CASSPVETQYF; CDR3nt: TGTGCCAGCAGCCCCGTGGAGACCCAGTACTTC
v_gene: TRBV7-9; j_gene: TRBJ2-1; abundance: NA; d_gene: NA; CDR3aa: CASSLRQAYYNEQFF; CDR3nt: TGTGCCAGCAGCTTACGACAAGCCTATTACAATGAGCAGTTCTTC
v_gene: TRBV7-3; j_gene: TRBJ2-1; abundance: NA; d_gene: NA; CDR3aa: CASSPRERNNEQFF; CDR3nt: TGTGCCAGCAGCCCCCGCGAGCGTAACAATGAGCAGTTCTTC
v_gene: TRBV7-9; j_gene: TRBJ1-1; abundance: NA; d_gene: NA; CDR3aa: CSSSLLATEAFF; CDR3nt: TGTTCCAGCAGCTTATTGGCCACTGAAGCTTTCTTT
v_gene: TRBV6-5; j_gene: TRBJ2-4; abundance: once; d_gene: TRBD1; CDR3aa: CASSFNRGLGKNIQYF; CDR3nt: TGTGCCAGCAGTTTCAACAGGGGGCTCGGCAAAAACATTCAGTACTTC
v_gene: TRBV27; j_gene: TRBJ2-7; abundance: NA; d_gene: NA; CDR3aa: CASSLGGPLGLSYEQYF; CDR3nt: TGTGCCAGCAGTTTAGGGGGCCCACTAGGCCTATCCTACGAGCAGTACTTC
v_gene: TRBV6-1; j_gene: TRBJ1-1; abundance: few; d_gene: NA; CDR3aa: CASSGEFVVNMNTEAFF; CDR3nt: TGTGCCAGCAGTGGGGAGTTCGTTGTTAACATGAACACTGAAGCTTTCTTT
v_gene: TRBV7-3; j_gene: TRBJ2-1; abundance: NA; d_gene: NA; CDR3aa: CASSLQPYNEQFF; CDR3nt: TGTGCCAGCAGCCTACAGCCTTACAATGAGCAGTTCTTC
v_gene: TRBV27; j_gene: TRBJ1-4; abundance: NA; d_gene: NA; CDR3aa: CASKRATNEKLFF; CDR3nt: TGTGCCAGCAAGAGGGCAACTAATGAAAAACTGTTTTTT
v_gene: TRBV11-2; j_gene: TRBJ1-5; abundance: NA; d_gene: TRBD1; CDR3aa: CASSLSLVWDSSNQPQHF; CDR3nt: TGTGCCAGCAGCCTTTCTCTTGTTTGGGACAGTAGCAATCAGCCCCAGCATTTT
v_gene: TRBV7-6; j_gene: TRBJ2-3; abundance: NA; d_gene: TRBD2; CDR3aa: CASSSSGVAGDTSTDTQYF; CDR3nt: TGTGCCAGCAGCTCTAGCGGGGTAGCGGGAGACACTAGCACAGATACGCAGTATTTT
v_gene: TRBV7-2; j_gene: TRBJ2-2; abundance: few; d_gene: TRBD2; CDR3aa: CASSLAVLLAGGPRTGELFF; CDR3nt: TGTGCCAGCAGCTTAGCGGTCTTGCTAGCGGGAGGGCCCAGGACCGGGGAGCTGTTTTTT
v_gene: TRBV5-1; j_gene: TRBJ2-5; abundance: NA; d_gene: TRBD2; CDR3aa: CASSFGLADQETQYF; CDR3nt: TGCGCCAGCAGCTTTGGGCTAGCGGACCAAGAGACCCAGTACTTC
v_gene: TRBV27; j_gene: TRBJ2-2; abundance: NA; d_gene: TRBD2; CDR3aa: CASSQKRERTGELFF; CDR3nt: TGTGCCAGCAGTCAAAAGCGGGAGAGGACCGGGGAGCTGTTTTTT
v_gene: TRBV25-1; j_gene: TRBJ2-1; abundance: NA; d_gene: NA; CDR3aa: CASFWTPSSYNGQFF; CDR3nt: TGTGCCAGCTTCTGGACTCCCAGCTCCTACAATGGGCAGTTCTTC
v_gene: TRBV5-1; j_gene: TRBJ2-7; abundance: NA; d_gene: NA; CDR3aa: CASSPISHYEQYF; CDR3nt: TGCGCCAGCAGCCCCATTTCCCACTACGAGCAGTACTTC
v_gene: TRBV27; j_gene: TRBJ2-7; abundance: NA; d_gene: TRBD2; CDR3aa: CASSLREGYEQYF; CDR3nt: TGTGCCAGCAGTTTACGGGAGGGCTACGAGCAGTACTTC
v_gene: TRBV14; j_gene: TRBJ1-1; abundance: NA; d_gene: NA; CDR3aa: CASSQGGNTEAFF; CDR3nt: TGTGCCAGCAGCCAAGGAGGGAACACTGAAGCTTTCTTT
v_gene: TRBV9; j_gene: TRBJ2-6; abundance: NA; d_gene: TRBD1; CDR3aa: CASSLLQGASGANVLTF; CDR3nt: TGTGCCAGCAGTTTACTACAGGGGGCGTCTGGGGCCAACGTCCTGACTTTC
v_gene: TRBV7-3; j_gene: TRBJ2-2; abundance: NA; d_gene: TRBD1; CDR3aa: CASSRTGGSTGELFF; CDR3nt: TGTGCCAGCAGCCGGACAGGGGGCAGCACCGGGGAGCTGTTTTTT
v_gene: TRBV13; j_gene: TRBJ2-7; abundance: NA; d_gene: TRBD2; CDR3aa: CASSLGRSSGSYEQYF; CDR3nt: TGTGCCAGCAGCCTGGGGAGGTCTAGCGGGAGCTACGAGCAGTACTTC
v_gene: TRBV25-1; j_gene: TRBJ2-1; abundance: NA; d_gene: TRBD2; CDR3aa: CASSVTNRLASYYNEQFF; CDR3nt: TGTGCCAGCAGTGTTACCAACCGACTAGCTAGTTACTACAATGAGCAATTCTTC
v_gene: TRBV15; j_gene: TRBJ2-5; abundance: once; d_gene: NA; CDR3aa: CATSRERFQETQYF; CDR3nt: TGTGCCACCAGCAGAGAGCGGTTCCAAGAGACCCAGTACTTC
v_gene: TRBV6-5; j_gene: TRBJ1-5; abundance: NA; d_gene: NA; CDR3aa: CASSYKGAWNQPQHF; CDR3nt: TGTGCCAGCAGTTATAAAGGGGCCTGGAATCAGCCCCAGCATTTT
v_gene: TRBV7-6; j_gene: TRBJ2-2; abundance: NA; d_gene: NA; CDR3aa: CASSLRGSGELFF; CDR3nt: TGTGCCAGCAGCTTAAGAGGGTCCGGGGAGCTGTTTTTT
v_gene: TRBV7-9; j_gene: TRBJ2-5; abundance: NA; d_gene: NA; CDR3aa: CASSLGQREETQYF; CDR3nt: TGTGCCAGCAGCCTAGGACAGCGGGAAGAGACCCAGTACTTC
v_gene: TRBV7-7; j_gene: TRBJ1-5; abundance: NA; d_gene: NA; CDR3aa: CASSVQGFRQPQHF; CDR3nt: TGTGCCAGCAGCGTACAGGGTTTCCGTCAGCCCCAGCATTTT
v_gene: TRBV29-1; j_gene: TRBJ2-3; abundance: NA; d_gene: TRBD2; CDR3aa: CSTASGGRDTQYF; CDR3nt: TGCAGCACAGCTAGCGGGGGGAGGGATACGCAGTATTTT
v_gene: TRBV2; j_gene: TRBJ1-5; abundance: NA; d_gene: NA; CDR3aa: CASCRGALLDNQPQHF; CDR3nt: TGTGCCAGTTGCCGGGGGGCCCTTTTGGACAATCAGCCCCAGCATTTT
v_gene: TRBV5-1; j_gene: TRBJ2-2; abundance: NA; d_gene: TRBD2; CDR3aa: CASSLGFAGGFTGELFF; CDR3nt: TGCGCCAGCAGCTTGGGATTCGCGGGAGGATTTACCGGGGAGCTGTTTTTT
v_gene: TRBV6-6; j_gene: TRBJ1-2; abundance: NA; d_gene: NA; CDR3aa: CASSYGQANGYTF; CDR3nt: TGTGCCAGCAGTTACGGGCAGGCCAATGGCTACACCTTC
v_gene: TRBV19; j_gene: TRBJ2-7; abundance: NA; d_gene: TRBD2; CDR3aa: CASSMTSGYYEQYF; CDR3nt: TGTGCCAGTAGTATGACTAGCGGATACTACGAGCAGTACTTC
v_gene: TRBV28; j_gene: TRBJ2-7; abundance: NA; d_gene: TRBD2; CDR3aa: CASSLWAGDYEQYF; CDR3nt: TGTGCCAGCAGTTTATGGGCGGGAGACTACGAGCAGTACTTC
v_gene: TRBV2; j_gene: TRBJ2-2; abundance: once; d_gene: TRBD2; CDR3aa: CASSELAGNTGELFF; CDR3nt: TGTGCCAGCAGTGAGCTAGCGGGGAACACCGGGGAGCTGTTTTTT
v_gene: TRBV7-6; j_gene: TRBJ2-3; abundance: NA; d_gene: TRBD2; CDR3aa: CASSLEASGALGTQYF; CDR3nt: TGTGCCAGCAGCTTAGAGGCTAGCGGGGCCCTTGGTACGCAGTATTTT
v_gene: TRBV4-1; j_gene: TRBJ2-5; abundance: NA; d_gene: NA; CDR3aa: CASSQKELKETQYF; CDR3nt: TGCGCCAGCAGCCAAAAGGAACTAAAAGAGACCCAGTACTTC
v_gene: TRBV28; j_gene: TRBJ1-2; abundance: NA; d_gene: NA; CDR3aa: CASSLTRDWDYGYTF; CDR3nt: TGTGCCAGCAGCTTGACCCGGGACTGGGACTATGGCTACACCTTC
v_gene: TRBV29-1; j_gene: TRBJ2-2; abundance: NA; d_gene: NA; CDR3aa: CSVAPGSNTGELFF; CDR3nt: TGCAGCGTTGCCCCAGGGTCTAACACCGGGGAGCTGTTTTTT
v_gene: TRBV6-1; j_gene: TRBJ1-5; abundance: NA; d_gene: TRBD1; CDR3aa: CAGAGTVNQPQHF; CDR3nt: TGTGCCGGCGCGGGGACAGTCAATCAGCCCCAGCATTTT